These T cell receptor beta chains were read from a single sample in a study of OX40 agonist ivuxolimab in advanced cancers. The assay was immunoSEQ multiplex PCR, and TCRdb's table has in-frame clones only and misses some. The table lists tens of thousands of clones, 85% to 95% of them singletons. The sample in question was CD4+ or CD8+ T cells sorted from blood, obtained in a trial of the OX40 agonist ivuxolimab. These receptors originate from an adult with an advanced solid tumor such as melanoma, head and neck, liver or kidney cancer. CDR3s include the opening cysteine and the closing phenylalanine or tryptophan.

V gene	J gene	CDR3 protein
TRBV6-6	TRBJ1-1	CASRTGREAFF
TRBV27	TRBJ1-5	CASSSGAQPQHF
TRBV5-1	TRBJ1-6	CASSLEQAINSPLHF
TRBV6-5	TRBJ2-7	CASSYAGGLSSYEQYF
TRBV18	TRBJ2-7	CASSPAGVGEQYF
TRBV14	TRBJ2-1	CASSRFRVVSYNEQFF
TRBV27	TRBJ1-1	CASRYTGVAAEAFF
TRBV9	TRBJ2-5	CASSKEETQYF
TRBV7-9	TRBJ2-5	CASSSVPRDETQYF
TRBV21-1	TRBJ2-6	CASSPGRPSGANVLTF
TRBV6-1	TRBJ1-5	CASSEVSGVQPQHF
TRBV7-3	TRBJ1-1	CASSSRTGVNTEAFF
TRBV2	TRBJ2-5	CASSALRQETQYF
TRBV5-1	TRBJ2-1	CASSLASGTYNEQFF
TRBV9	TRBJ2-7	CASSSHSGTGPYEQYF
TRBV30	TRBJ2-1	CAWGLGQSSYNEQFF
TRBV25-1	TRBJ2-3	CASRGPNTDTQYF
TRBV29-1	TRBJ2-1	CSVERLAGRVYNEQFF
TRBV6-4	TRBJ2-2	CASSVSGTGELFF
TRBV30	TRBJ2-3	CAWSAGQGLEYF
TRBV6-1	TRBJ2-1	CASSGGLAGVNEQFF
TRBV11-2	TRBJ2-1	CASSLGLAGNNEQFF
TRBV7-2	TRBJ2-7	CASSLLYEQYF
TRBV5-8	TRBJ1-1	CASSLAFGTGSMGTEAFF
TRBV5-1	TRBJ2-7	CASSLFGGEQYF
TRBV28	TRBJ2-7	CASSPGLTSGTYEQYF
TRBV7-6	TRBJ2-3	CASSLVAGRNPDTQYF
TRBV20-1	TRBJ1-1	CSARELTEAFF